One sample yielded the 10 T cell receptor beta chains listed below, sequenced in a study of early T cells in non-severe SARS-CoV-2 infection (dated by TCRdb to about 2021). The library was built by means of 5' RACE. The run used a NextSeq 500. TCRdb trimmed public reads at Q25 via fastp, called clones via MiXCR and kept in-frame beta chains. One record per CDR3 amino acid sequence lists the most common genes and DNA. The sample records approximately 70,000 distinct CDR3 sequences, around 15% of which are singletons. The ten largest account for over 11% of the sample. Sequencing was performed on whole blood. These receptor sequences come from an adult who was a healthcare worker with PCR-confirmed SARS-CoV-2 infection or an uninfected control (not recorded which).

This clonotype was seen many times. The rearrangement links TRBV29-1 to TRBJ1-1; 10 nucleotides agree with TRBD1. The CDR3 is made up of 12 amino acids. V trimming: 6 bases; J trimming: 8 bases; junction bases outside the gene matches: 6. Germline CDR1 reads SQVTM; CDR2 reads ANQGSEA. In DNA form, the CDR3 reads TGCAGCGTGGGGGTGACAGGGGGCGAAGCTTTCTTT. It encodes CSVGVTGGEAFF.

This clonotype was seen only a few times. The chain uses TRBV20-1 and TRBJ2-6; 11 bases agree with TRBD1. The CDR3 length is 17 residues. Trimming cost V 6 bases and J 1 base; bases outside gene matches: 8. Germline V CDR1 and CDR2: DFQATT, SNEGSKA (reference sequence). CDR3 nucleotide sequence: TGCAGTGCCACCGACGGGACAGGGGGTTCTGGGGCCAACGTCCTGACTTTC. Its protein product is CSATDGTGGSGANVLTF.

The genes are TRBV20-1 and TRBJ1-1; D ambiguous. Germline CDR1 and CDR2: DFQATT and SNEGSKA (reference sequence). The CDR3 runs 13 residues. Trimming cost V 3 bases and J 4 bases, with 12 bases left between them. The CDR3 here is CSARFGSSTEAFF. The CDR3, as DNA: TGCAGTGCTAGGTTTGGGAGCTCCACTGAAGCTTTCTTT.

This clonotype came up a few times. The junction differs from germline at one of its ends, possibly a read error. This rearrangement joins TRBV18 to TRBJ2-7; D assignment may be TRBD1 or TRBD2 (5 bases each). The length of the CDR3 is 13 residues. The germline CDR1 and CDR2 sequences are KGHSH and LQKENI. CDR3 amino acids: CASSADSGTEAFF. The CDR3, as DNA: TGTGCCAGCTCAGCAGACTCCGGGACGGAGGCGTTCTTC.

There are a few counts of this clonotype. The chain carries TRBV28 and TRBJ2-5; D call uncertain. Trimming pared 6 bases from V and 2 bases from J, leaving 4 bases between. The CDR3 is made up of 11 amino acids. Germline-derived CDR1 and CDR2 are MDHEN and SYDVKM. Here the CDR3 reads CASRLQETQYF. In DNA, the CDR3 is TGTGCCAGCAGACTTCAAGAGACCCAGTACTTC.

This clonotype has just a few counts. The chain carries TRBV6-2 or TRBV6-3 and TRBJ2-7, with unresolved D. CDR1 is MNHEY and CDR2 is SVGEGT in the germline V gene. The CDR3 has 13 amino acids. Trimming shortened V by 5 bases and J by 1 base, and 9 bases separated the two germline ends. The DNA of the CDR3 is TGTGCCAGCAGTCTCTACCGGTCCTACGAGCAGTACTTC. This translates into CASSLYRSYEQYF.

There are many counts of this clonotype. The rearrangement joins TRBV20-1 to TRBJ1-6; D is unresolved. V lost 0 bases and J lost 0, with 6 bases in between. This CDR3 spans 15 amino acids. Germline CDR1 is DFQATT and CDR2 is SNEGSKA (reference sequence). The CDR3 loop reads CSAREGSSYNSPLHF. The CDR3 nucleotides are TGCAGTGCTAGAGAGGGAAGCTCCTATAATTCACCCCTCCACTTT.

This clonotype was seen ten or more times. This sequence joins TRBV18 and TRBJ1-5; TRBD1 matches at 7 bases. The ends lost 5 bases at V and 5 bases at J; junction bases unmatched: 3. Germline V lookup: CDR1 KGHSH, CDR2 LQKENI. CDR3 length: 13 residues. As DNA, the CDR3 is TGTGCCAGCTCAGAGGGGGCTTATCAGCCCCAGCATTTT. It translates to CASSEGAYQPQHF.

V is TRBV20-1 and J is TRBJ2-7, with D hard to call. The CDR3 has 13 amino acids. Trimming removed 3 bases at V and 7 bases at J, with 16 bases between. CDR1 DFQATT and CDR2 SNEGSKA come from the germline V gene (reference sequence). The CDR3 nucleotides read TGCAGTGCTAGTAGTCACAAAATTGTAGAGCAGTACTTC. Its translation is CSASSHKIVEQYF.

The chain uses TRBV20-1 and TRBJ2-1, with TRBD2 matching over 8 bases. The germline V gene encodes CDR1 DFQATT and CDR2 SNEGSKA (reference sequence). This CDR3 has 15 amino acids. Trimming removed 1 base from V and 9 bases from J; junction bases left unmatched: 11. Written as DNA, the CDR3 is TGCAGTGCTAGAGCGGCGGGGGGCCGGCCTACTGAGCAGTTCTTC. It is translated as CSARAAGGRPTEQFF.